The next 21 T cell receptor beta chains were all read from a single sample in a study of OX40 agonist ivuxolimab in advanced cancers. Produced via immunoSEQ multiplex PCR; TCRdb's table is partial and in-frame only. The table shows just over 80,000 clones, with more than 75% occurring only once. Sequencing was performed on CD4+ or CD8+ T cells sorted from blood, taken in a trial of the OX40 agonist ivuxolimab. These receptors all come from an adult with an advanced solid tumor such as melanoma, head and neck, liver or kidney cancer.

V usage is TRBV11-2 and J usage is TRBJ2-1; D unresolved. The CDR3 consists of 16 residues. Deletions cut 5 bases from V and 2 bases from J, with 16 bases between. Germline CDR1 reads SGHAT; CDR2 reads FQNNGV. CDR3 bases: TGTGCCAGCAGCCACCAAGCGAGACCCCCCTACAATGAGCAGTTCTTC. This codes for CASSHQARPPYNEQFF.

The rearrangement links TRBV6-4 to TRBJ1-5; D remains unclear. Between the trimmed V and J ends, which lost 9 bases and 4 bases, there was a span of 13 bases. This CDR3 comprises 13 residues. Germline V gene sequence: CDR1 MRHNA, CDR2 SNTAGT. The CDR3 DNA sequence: TGTGCCAGGGTTCGTCTTTTAAATCAGCCCCAGCATTTT. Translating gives CARVRLLNQPQHF.

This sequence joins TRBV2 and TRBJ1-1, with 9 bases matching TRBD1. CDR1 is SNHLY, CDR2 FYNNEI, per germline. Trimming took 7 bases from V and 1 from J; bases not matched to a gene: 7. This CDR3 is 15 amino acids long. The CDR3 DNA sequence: TGTGCCAGCACTCCACAGGGGGCGCGGAACACTGAAGCTTTCTTT. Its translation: CASTPQGARNTEAFF.

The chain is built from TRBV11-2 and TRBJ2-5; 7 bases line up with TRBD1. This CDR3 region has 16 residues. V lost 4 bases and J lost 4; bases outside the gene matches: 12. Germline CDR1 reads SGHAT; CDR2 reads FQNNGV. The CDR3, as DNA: TGTGCCAGCAGCTCGTATACGACAGGGATCGGAGAGACCCAGTACTTC. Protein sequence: CASSSYTTGIGETQYF. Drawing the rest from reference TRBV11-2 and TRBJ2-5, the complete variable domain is EAGVAQSPRYKIIEKRQSVAFWCNPISGHATLYWYQQILGQGPKLLIQFQNNGVVDDSQLPKDRFSAERLKGVDSTLKIQPAKLEDSAVYLCASSSYTTGIGETQYFGPGTRLLVL.

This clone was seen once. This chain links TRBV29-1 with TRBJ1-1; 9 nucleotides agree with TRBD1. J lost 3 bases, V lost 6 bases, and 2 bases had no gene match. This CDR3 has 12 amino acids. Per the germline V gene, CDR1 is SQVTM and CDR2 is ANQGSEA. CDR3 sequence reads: CSVRTGDTEAFF. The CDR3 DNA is TGCAGCGTGAGGACAGGGGACACTGAAGCTTTCTTT.

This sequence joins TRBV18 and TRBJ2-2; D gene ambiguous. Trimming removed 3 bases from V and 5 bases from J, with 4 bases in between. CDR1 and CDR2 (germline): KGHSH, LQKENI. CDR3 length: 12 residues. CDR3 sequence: CASSPETGELFF. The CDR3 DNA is TGTGCCAGCTCACCGGAGACCGGGGAGCTGTTTTTT.

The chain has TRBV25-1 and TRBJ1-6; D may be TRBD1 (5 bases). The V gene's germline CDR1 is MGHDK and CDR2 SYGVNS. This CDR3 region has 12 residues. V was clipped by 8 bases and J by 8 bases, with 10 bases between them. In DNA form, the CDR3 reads TGTGCCAGCGAGGGGAGTTATTCACCCCTCCACTTT. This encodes CASEGSYSPLHF.

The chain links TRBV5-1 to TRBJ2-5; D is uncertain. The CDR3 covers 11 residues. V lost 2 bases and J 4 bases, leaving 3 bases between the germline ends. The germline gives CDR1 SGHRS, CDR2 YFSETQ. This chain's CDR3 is CASSLSETQYF. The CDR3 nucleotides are TGCGCCAGCAGCTTATCAGAGACCCAGTACTTC.

The CDR3 here is CASSKEGGGSGANVLTF. In nucleotides, the CDR3 is TGTGCCAGCTCCAAGGAGGGCGGAGGCTCTGGGGCCAACGTCCTGACTTTC. This rearrangement joins TRBV18 to TRBJ2-6; D is perhaps TRBD2 (6 bases). CDR3 length: 17 amino acids. Germline-derived CDR1 and CDR2 are KGHSH and LQKENI. Trimming shortened V by 6 bases and J by 0 bases, and 15 bases separated the two germline ends.

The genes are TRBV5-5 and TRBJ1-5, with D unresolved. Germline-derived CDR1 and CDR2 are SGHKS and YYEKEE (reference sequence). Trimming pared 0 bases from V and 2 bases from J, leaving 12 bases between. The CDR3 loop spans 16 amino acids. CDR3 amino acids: CASSLGKVLGNQPQHF. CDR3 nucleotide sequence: TGTGCCAGCAGCTTGGGAAAGGTTCTCGGCAATCAGCCCCAGCATTTT.

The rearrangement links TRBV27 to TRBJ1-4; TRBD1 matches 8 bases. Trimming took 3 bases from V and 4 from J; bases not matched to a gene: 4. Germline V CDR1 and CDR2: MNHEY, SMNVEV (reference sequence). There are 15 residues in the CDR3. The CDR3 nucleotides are TGTGCCAGCAGTTTCGGGGACAGGCGTAATGAAAAACTGTTTTTT. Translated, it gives CASSFGDRRNEKLFF.

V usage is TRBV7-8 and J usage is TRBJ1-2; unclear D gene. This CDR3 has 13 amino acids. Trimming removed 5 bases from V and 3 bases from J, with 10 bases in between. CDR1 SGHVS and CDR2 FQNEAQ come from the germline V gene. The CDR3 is CASSDEADYGYTF. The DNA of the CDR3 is TGTGCCAGCAGCGACGAAGCAGACTATGGCTACACCTTC.

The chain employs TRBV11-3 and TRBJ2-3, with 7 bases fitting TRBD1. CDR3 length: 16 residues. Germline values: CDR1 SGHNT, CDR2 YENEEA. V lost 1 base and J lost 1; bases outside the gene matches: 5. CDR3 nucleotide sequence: TGTGCCAGCAGCTTAGGACAGGGCGAGGGCACAGATACGCAGTATTTT. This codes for CASSLGQGEGTDTQYF. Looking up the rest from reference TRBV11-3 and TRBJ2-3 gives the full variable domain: EAGVVQSPRYKIIEKKQPVAFWCNPISGHNTLYWYLQNLGQGPELLIRYENEEAVDDSQLPKDRFSAERLKGVDSTLKIQPAELGDSAVYLCASSLGQGEGTDTQYFGPGTRLTVL.

CDR3 bases: TGCGCCAGCAGCCAACCTCAGGGGGACGTGTACTATGGCTACACCTTC. Encoded protein: CASSQPQGDVYYGYTF. The gene calls are TRBV4-1 and TRBJ1-2; 7 nucleotides line up with TRBD1. J was trimmed by 3 bases and V by 2 bases; bases with no gene match: 9. The CDR3 spans 16 residues. Germline V gives CDR1 MGHRA, CDR2 YSYEKL.

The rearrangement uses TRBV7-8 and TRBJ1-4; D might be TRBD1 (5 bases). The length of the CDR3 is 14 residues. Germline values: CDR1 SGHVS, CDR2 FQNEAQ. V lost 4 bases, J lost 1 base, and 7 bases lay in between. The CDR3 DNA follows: TGTGCCAGCAGCTGGGGGATAACTAATGAAAAACTGTTTTTT. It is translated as CASSWGITNEKLFF.

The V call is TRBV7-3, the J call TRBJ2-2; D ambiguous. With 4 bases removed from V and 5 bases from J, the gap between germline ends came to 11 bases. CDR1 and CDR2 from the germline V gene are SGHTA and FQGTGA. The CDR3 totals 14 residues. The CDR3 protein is CASSSPGRTGELFF. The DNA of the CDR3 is TGTGCCAGCAGCTCGCCTGGACGTACCGGGGAGCTGTTTTTT.

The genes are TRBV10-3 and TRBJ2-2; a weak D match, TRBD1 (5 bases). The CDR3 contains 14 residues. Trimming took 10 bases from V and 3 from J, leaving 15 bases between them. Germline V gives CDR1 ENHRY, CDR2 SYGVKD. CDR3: CATRRTLDTGELFF. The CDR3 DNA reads TGTGCCACGAGAAGGACATTGGACACCGGGGAGCTGTTTTTT.

For the CDR3, the DNA is TGTGCCAGCAGCTTGTGGACAGTCAATGAGCAGTTCTTC. Translating it yields CASSLWTVNEQFF. The V gene is TRBV5-8, the J gene TRBJ2-1, with D maybe TRBD1 (6 bases). The germline gives CDR1 SGHTS, CDR2 YDEGEE. The CDR3 consists of 13 residues. V was shortened by 1 base and J by 6 bases, with 8 bases between the two germline ends. The full variable domain, rest sourced from reference TRBV5-8 and TRBJ2-1, is EAGVTQSPTHLIKTRGQQATLRCSPISGHTSVYWYQQALGLGLQFLLWYDEGEERNRGNFPPRFSGRQFPNYSSELNVNALELEDSALYLCASSLWTVNEQFFGPGTRLTVL.

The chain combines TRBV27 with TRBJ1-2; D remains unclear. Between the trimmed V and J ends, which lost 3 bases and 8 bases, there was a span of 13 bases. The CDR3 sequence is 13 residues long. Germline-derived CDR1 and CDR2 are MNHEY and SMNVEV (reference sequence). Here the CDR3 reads CASSFTGREGYTF. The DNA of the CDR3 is TGTGCCAGCAGTTTCACTGGTAGGGAAGGCTACACCTTC.

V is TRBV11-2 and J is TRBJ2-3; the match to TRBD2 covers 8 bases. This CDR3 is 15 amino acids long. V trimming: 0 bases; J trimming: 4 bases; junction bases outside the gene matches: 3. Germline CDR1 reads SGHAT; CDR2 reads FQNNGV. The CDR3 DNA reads TGTGCCAGCAGCTTAGACGGGGGGGCAGCAGATACGCAGTATTTT. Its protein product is CASSLDGGAADTQYF.

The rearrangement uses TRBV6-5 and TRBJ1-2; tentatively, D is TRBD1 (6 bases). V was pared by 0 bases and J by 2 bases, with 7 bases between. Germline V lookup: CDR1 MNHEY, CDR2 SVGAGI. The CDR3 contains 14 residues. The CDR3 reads CASSYSTGNYGYTF. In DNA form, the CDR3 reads TGTGCCAGCAGTTACTCGACAGGCAACTATGGCTACACCTTC.